The 14 T cell receptor beta chains below come from one sample, sequenced in a study of blood T cells in healthy people across ages. A second PCR, run for about 7 to 11 cycles, used a sample-barcoded 5' primer plus a J-beta primer mix. TCRdb used MiXCR to reprocess the 5' RACE reads, holding one entry per CDR3 protein. The table has around 1.7 million distinct CDR3 sequences, about 30% seen once; the top ten hold more than 6%. The sample taken for sequencing was blood. The receptor source for this set is a woman in her 30s in good health.

In the case of this clonotype: It may be a read error: a sequence one base away is much more abundant. The chain is built from TRBV4-1 and TRBJ2-7, with 9 bases identical to TRBD1. The germline gives CDR1 MGHRA, CDR2 YSYEKL. The CDR3 runs 14 residues. CDR3 coding DNA: TGCGCCAGCAGCCAGACAGGGGGAAACTACGAGCGGTACTTC. Translated: CASSQTGGNYERYF.

The rearrangement joins TRBV7-8 to TRBJ1-6; perhaps TRBD1 as D (5 bases). V lost 4 bases to trimming and J lost 0 bases, with 13 bases between them. The CDR3 has 17 amino acids. Looked up from germline, CDR1 is SGHVS and CDR2 is FQNEAQ. The CDR3 coding sequence is TGTGCCAGCAGCTCGGGGGGGAGGAGCTCCTATAATTCACCCCTCCACTTT. Its protein product is CASSSGGRSSYNSPLHF.

Only a few counts were recorded for this clonotype. The gene calls are TRBV7-2 and TRBJ2-7; D gene uncertain. The V gene lost 3 bases and the J gene lost 8 bases, with 14 bases spanning the gap. The length of the CDR3 is 13 residues. CDR1 is SGHTA, CDR2 FQGNSA, per germline. The CDR3 reads CASSFIIRPKQYF. CDR3 DNA sequence: TGTGCCAGCAGCTTTATAATTCGGCCGAAGCAGTACTTC.

This clonotype was observed a handful of times. The chain recombines TRBV10-3 with TRBJ2-1; maybe TRBD1 (6 bases). Germline V gene lookup returns CDR1 ENHRY and CDR2 SYGVKD. Trimming shortened V by 0 bases and J by 7 bases, and 10 bases separated the two germline ends. The CDR3 loop spans 14 amino acids. In DNA form, the CDR3 reads TGTGCCATCAGTGAGTCGAGTAGGGGGAATGAGCAGTTCTTC. The encoded protein is CAISESSRGNEQFF.

The V call is TRBV7-2, the J call TRBJ2-3, with D hard to call. The V gene lost 5 bases and the J gene lost 2 bases, with 14 bases spanning the gap. Germline V gene sequence: CDR1 SGHTA, CDR2 FQGNSA. This CDR3 has 15 amino acids. This CDR3 reads CASSQGRWVTDTQYF. The CDR3, as DNA: TGTGCCAGCAGCCAAGGGCGGTGGGTCACAGATACGCAGTATTTT. Complete variable domain (other parts from reference TRBV7-2 and TRBJ2-3): GAGVSQSPSNKVTEKGKDVELRCDPISGHTALYWYRQSLGQGLEFLIYFQGNSAPDKSGLPSDRFSAERTGGSVSTLTIQRTQQEDSAVYLCASSQGRWVTDTQYFGPGTRLTVL.

The table lists this clonotype with a few counts. At one end the junction does not follow the germline gene, possibly because of a read error. The rearrangement uses TRBV12-3 or TRBV12-4 and TRBJ1-2; possibly TRBD1 for D (6 bases). The CDR3 runs to 14 residues. CDR3 sequence: CASSPRGQGYGYTF. CDR3 DNA: TGTGCCAGCAGTCCGCGGGGACAAGGGTATGGTTACACCTTC.

This clonotype was seen a few times. This chain joins TRBV6-2 or TRBV6-3 and TRBJ2-5; no reliable D call. Germline V gives CDR1 MNHEY, CDR2 SVGEGT. The CDR3 spans 14 residues. V was pared by 3 bases and J by 5 bases, with 13 bases between. The CDR3: CASSYVSARETQYF. CDR3 nucleotides: TGTGCCAGCAGTTATGTGTCGGCGCGGGAGACCCAGTACTTC.

CDR3 nucleotide sequence: TGTGCCAGCAGCTTGGGTACGACAGGGACCGACGAGCAGTTCTTC. This encodes CASSLGTTGTDEQFF. The rearrangement joins TRBV5-8 to TRBJ2-1, with 7 bases identical to TRBD1. Germline V gene sequence: CDR1 SGHTS, CDR2 YDEGEE. V shed 0 bases and J 10 bases; nucleotides not matched to a gene: 10. The CDR3 spans 15 residues.

This clonotype was seen a handful of times. The CDR3 nucleotides read TGTGCCAGCAGCACCGCCCCATCTAGCGGGAGGGCCAATGAGCAGTTCTTC. This gives the protein CASSTAPSSGRANEQFF. V is TRBV7-2 and J is TRBJ2-1, with 12 bases that match TRBD2. There are 17 residues in the CDR3. The V and J ends lost 5 bases and 6 bases, in that order; junction bases with no gene match: 11. Germline CDR1 and CDR2: SGHTA and FQGNSA.

The chain recombines TRBV7-8 with TRBJ2-1; perhaps TRBD2 as D (6 bases). V was shortened by 5 bases and J by 5 bases, with 19 bases between the two germline ends. The CDR3 loop spans 16 amino acids. The germline gives CDR1 SGHVS, CDR2 FQNEAQ. The DNA of the CDR3 is TGTGCCAGCAGCCTTAGGGTGGCGGGACCGGACAATGAGCAGTTCTTC. The encoded protein is CASSLRVAGPDNEQFF.

The V call is TRBV20-1, the J call TRBJ2-5, with 12 bases aligning to TRBD2. The germline V gene has CDR1 DFQATT and CDR2 SNEGSKA (reference sequence). Unmatched junction bases numbered 3, after V lost 0 bases and J lost 4 bases. The CDR3 length is 15 residues. The CDR3 DNA follows: TGCAGTGCTAGAGAACTAGCGGGAGGTAGAGAGACCCAGTACTTC. Translating it yields CSARELAGGRETQYF.

The rearrangement joins TRBV9 to TRBJ2-3; D possibly corresponds to TRBD2 (5 bases). CDR3 length: 16 amino acids. V gave up 0 bases and J gave up 0 bases, with 11 bases separating them. CDR1 and CDR2 (germline): SGDLS, YYNGEE. Here the CDR3 reads CASSVATRASTDTQYF. The CDR3 DNA follows: TGTGCCAGCAGCGTAGCTACGAGGGCCAGCACAGATACGCAGTATTTT.

This sequence joins TRBV2 and TRBJ1-5; possibly TRBD1 for D (6 bases). CDR1 is SNHLY and CDR2 is FYNNEI in the germline V gene. The ends were cut back, 4 bases at V and 3 bases at J, with 16 bases in the middle. The CDR3 extends over 16 amino acids. CDR3 nucleotides: TGTGCCAGCAGTGGGGGGGGGCAGGCTGACAATCAGCCCCAGCATTTT. Its translation: CASSGGGQADNQPQHF.

This clonotype was recorded many times. This chain connects TRBV29-1 to TRBJ1-5; tentatively, D is TRBD1 (5 bases). This CDR3 has 13 amino acids. The ends were cut back, 4 bases at V and 0 bases at J, with 7 bases in the middle. Germline CDR1 reads SQVTM; CDR2 reads ANQGSEA. The CDR3 DNA is TGCAGCGTTGGGGGGGGTAGCAATCAGCCCCAGCATTTT. As protein: CSVGGGSNQPQHF.